Below are 17 T cell receptor beta chains sequenced from a single sample in a study of radiation and T cells in renal cell carcinoma. Regarding time point: baseline pretreatment blood. The treatment denotes: 15 Gy SBRT to primary tumor, nephrectomy 4 weeks later. The protocol was immunoSEQ multiplex PCR, while the TCRdb copy is restricted to in-frame clones and leaves out a portion. The sample lists approximately 120,000 clones, roughly 80% occurring once. This material consisted of blood, taken from a patient whose treatment included radiotherapy and nephrectomy. The receptors come from a woman aged 55-69 years with renal cell carcinoma.

The V call is TRBV5-1, the J call TRBJ2-1; D unclear. Germline-derived CDR1 and CDR2 are SGHRS and YFSETQ. V lost 0 bases and J lost 4, with 11 bases in between. This CDR3 is 15 amino acids long. CDR3: CASSLAPDSYNEQFF. CDR3 in DNA: TGCGCCAGCAGCTTGGCCCCGGATTCATACAATGAGCAGTTCTTC.

The rearrangement links TRBV30 to TRBJ2-7; D assignment may be TRBD1 or TRBD2 (6 bases each). Germline lookup yields CDR1 GTSNPN and CDR2 SVGIG (reference sequence). CDR3 size: 15 residues. With 5 bases removed from V and 3 bases from J, the gap between germline ends came to 20 bases. This CDR3 reads CAWVFGGGELYEQYF. DNA for the CDR3: TGTGCCTGGGTCTTCGGGGGCGGAGAACTCTACGAGCAGTACTTC.

This clone has just one count. This rearrangement joins TRBV18 to TRBJ1-1; 9 nucleotides align to TRBD1. The CDR3 consists of 15 residues. V shed 4 bases, J shed 4 bases, and the junction held 7 bases outside the gene matches. In germline, CDR1 is KGHSH, CDR2 LQKENI. CDR3 nucleotide sequence: TGTGCCAGCTCACAATTACAGGGGGCGGGCACTGAAGCTTTCTTT. Amino acid sequence: CASSQLQGAGTEAFF.

This clone was seen once. V is TRBV9 and J is TRBJ2-4; D tentatively fits TRBD1 or TRBD2 (5 bases each). This CDR3 is 14 amino acids long. Trimming removed 1 base from V and 5 bases from J, with 10 bases in between. Germline CDR1 is SGDLS and CDR2 is YYNGEE. CDR3 DNA sequence: TGTGCCAGCAGCGTACGGGACGGTGAAAACATTCAGTACTTC. It codes for CASSVRDGENIQYF.

The chain joins TRBV10-3 to TRBJ2-2, with 10 bases that match TRBD2. Trimming removed 4 bases from V and 3 bases from J; junction bases left unmatched: 20. CDR3 length equals 21 residues. CDR1 and CDR2 from the germline V gene are ENHRY and SYGVKD. CDR3 loop: CAISGTILKERGGYDTGELFF. CDR3 DNA: TGTGCCATCAGTGGGACCATCCTTAAGGAGCGGGGGGGCTATGACACCGGGGAGCTGTTTTTT.

The chain recombines TRBV7-9 with TRBJ2-3; 10 bases are a match to TRBD1. V lost 2 bases and J lost 4; bases outside the gene matches: 9. The CDR3 spans 17 residues. From germline, CDR1 is SEHNR and CDR2 FQNEAQ (reference sequence). CDR3 coding DNA: TGTGCCAGCAGCTTAATAGCCGGACAGGGGGATCCAGATACGCAGTATTTT. Protein product: CASSLIAGQGDPDTQYF.

The J gene is TRBJ1-6, the V gene TRBV6-1; D might be TRBD1 (6 bases). V lost 1 base and J 9 bases, leaving 16 bases between the germline ends. The CDR3 contains 16 residues. Germline V CDR1 and CDR2: MNHNS, SASEGT. CDR3 coding DNA: TGTGCCAGCAGTGAAGGCTTTATGGGACAAACTTCACCCCTCCACTTT. This translates into CASSEGFMGQTSPLHF.

This rearrangement joins TRBV9 to TRBJ1-6; 8 bases map to TRBD1. CDR1 is SGDLS, CDR2 YYNGEE, per germline. Trimming took 3 bases from V and 9 from J; bases not matched to a gene: 11. This CDR3 is built from 16 residues. DNA of the CDR3: TGTGCCAGCAGCGGAGAGAGCGGACAGGGAGGTTCACCCCTCCACTTT. Residues: CASSGESGQGGSPLHF.

This sequence joins TRBV18 and TRBJ1-5, with 8 bases that match TRBD1. The CDR3 totals 16 residues. Germline V gives CDR1 KGHSH, CDR2 LQKENI. V was pared by 3 bases and J by 4 bases, with 8 bases of the junction left unmatched. The CDR3 DNA sequence: TGTGCCAGCTCACCGGGCCCAGGGGGCCTGAATCAGCCCCAGCATTTT. Amino acid sequence: CASSPGPGGLNQPQHF.

The chain carries TRBV9 and TRBJ1-1; possibly TRBD1 for D (5 bases). The CDR3 runs 13 residues. Germline V CDR1 and CDR2: SGDLS, YYNGEE. Trimming removed 3 bases at V and 3 bases at J, with 9 bases between. The CDR3 DNA reads TGTGCCAGCAGCGCCGACAGAGACACTGAAGCTTTCTTT. It yields the protein CASSADRDTEAFF. The full variable domain, rest sourced from reference TRBV9 and TRBJ1-1, is DSGVTQTPKHLITATGQRVTLRCSPRSGDLSVYWYQQSLDQGLQFLIQYYNGEERAKGNILERFSAQQFPDLHSELNLSSLELGDSALYFCASSADRDTEAFFGQGTRLTVV.

The rearrangement joins TRBV29-1 to TRBJ2-1; D is unclear. With 1 base removed from V and 7 bases from J, the gap between germline ends came to 11 bases. This CDR3 is 13 amino acids long. Per germline, CDR1 SQVTM and CDR2 ANQGSEA. The CDR3 sequence is CSVEGLQRNEQFF. CDR3 in DNA: TGCAGCGTTGAAGGCCTTCAAAGGAATGAGCAGTTCTTC.

The V call is TRBV15, the J call TRBJ2-7; 14 nucleotides match TRBD2. The CDR3 loop spans 15 amino acids. Germline values: CDR1 LNHNV, CDR2 YYDKDF (reference sequence). V was clipped by 3 bases and J by 2 bases; unmatched bases: 0. DNA for the CDR3: TGTGCCACCAGCAGGGGACTAGCGGGAGCCTACGAGCAGTACTTC. This gives the protein CATSRGLAGAYEQYF.

The rearrangement links TRBV6-5 to TRBJ1-2, with D maybe TRBD1 (5 bases). This CDR3 comprises 15 residues. The germline V gene encodes CDR1 MNHEY and CDR2 SVGAGI. Trimming cost V 5 bases and J 4 bases, with 17 bases left between them. The DNA for the CDR3 is TGTGCCAGCAGTCTCCAGGACAAAGGCGGCTATGGCTACACCTTC. Translating it yields CASSLQDKGGYGYTF.

In its sample, this clone was seen once. The V and J genes are TRBV28 and TRBJ1-3; D possibly corresponds to TRBD1 (6 bases). The V end lost 3 bases, the J end lost 3 bases, and 12 bases lay between the germline ends. CDR1 MDHEN and CDR2 SYDVKM come from the germline V gene. The CDR3 loop spans 15 amino acids. The CDR3 region is CASSFTGAGGNTIYF. In nucleotides, the CDR3 is TGTGCCAGCAGTTTCACGGGGGCCGGTGGAAACACCATATATTTT.

The sample holds a few counts of this clone. The chain has TRBV5-1 and TRBJ2-7; D is perhaps TRBD2 (7 bases). The V and J ends lost 0 bases and 0 bases respectively, with 28 bases between them. Germline V gives CDR1 SGHRS, CDR2 YFSETQ. This CDR3 region has 21 residues. This CDR3 reads CASSLVLTGTGMASGSYEQYF. The CDR3 nucleotides read TGCGCCAGCAGCTTGGTACTAACGGGCACAGGGATGGCTAGCGGCTCCTACGAGCAGTACTTC.

V gene TRBV15 combines with J gene TRBJ2-5; D is unresolved. The CDR3 covers 14 residues. Germline V gene data show CDR1 as LNHNV and CDR2 as YYDKDF (reference sequence). Deletions cut 0 bases from V and 5 bases from J, with 10 bases between. This chain's CDR3 is CATSRDPVVETQYF. CDR3 DNA: TGTGCCACCAGCAGAGATCCGGTGGTGGAGACCCAGTACTTC.

The chain employs TRBV28 and TRBJ1-2; no clear D gene. V dropped 6 bases and J dropped 6 bases, with 11 bases sitting between them. The CDR3 is 12 residues long. CDR1 and CDR2 from the germline V gene are MDHEN and SYDVKM. The CDR3 is CASSYRDDGYTF. CDR3 nucleotide sequence: TGTGCCAGCAGCTACCGGGATGATGGCTACACCTTC.